This T cell receptor (beta chain) came from a study of cytomegalovirus exposure and HLA in healthy donors. General study results and limits: DRB1 showed the most TCR associations and HLA-C the fewest in a later analysis, as rates varied by HLA locus. Most TCR sequences were uncommon, yet certain public TCRs appeared in many donors.

Worth noting for this clone: No antigen is known for it.

PCR was performed using 60 Vbeta and 13 Jbeta primers. Only in-frame clones appear in the TCRdb table, and some are missing; sequencing was by immunoSEQ multiplex PCR. Of roughly 100,000 clones in the sample, about 81% were seen once. The sequencing input was PBMCs. The origin of this receptor is a man aged 25 to 40 in good health and CMV-seronegative.

The CDR3 spells CASSSDSTSTDTQYF. CDR3 sequence (DNA): TGTGCCAGCAGCTCGGACAGCACTAGCACAGATACGCAGTATTTT. V usage is TRBV7-3 and J usage is TRBJ2-3; TRBD1 is a possible D gene (6 bases). CDR3 length: 15 amino acids. V lost 4 bases and J lost 0, with 11 bases in between. Germline lookup yields CDR1 SGHTA and CDR2 FQGTGA.